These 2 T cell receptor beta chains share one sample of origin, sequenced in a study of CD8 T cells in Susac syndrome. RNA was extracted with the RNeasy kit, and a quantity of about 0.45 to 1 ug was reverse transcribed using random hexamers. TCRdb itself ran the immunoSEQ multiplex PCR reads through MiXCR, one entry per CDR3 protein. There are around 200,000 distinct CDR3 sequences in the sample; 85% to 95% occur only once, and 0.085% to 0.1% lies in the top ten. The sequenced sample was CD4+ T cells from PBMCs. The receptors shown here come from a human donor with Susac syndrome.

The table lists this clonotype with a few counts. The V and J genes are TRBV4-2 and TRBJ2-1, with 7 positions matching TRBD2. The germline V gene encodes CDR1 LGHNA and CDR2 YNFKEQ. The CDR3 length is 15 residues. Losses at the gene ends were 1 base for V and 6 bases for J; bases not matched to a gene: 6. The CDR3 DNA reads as TGTGCCAGCAGCCAAGCGGGCGGGAGCTCCAATGAGCAGTTCTTC. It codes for CASSQAGGSSNEQFF.

The CDR3 loop is CAWSVGGAFGREQFF. The CDR3 bases are TGTGCCTGGAGTGTCGGGGGGGCCTTTGGTCGGGAGCAGTTCTTC. The rearrangement joins TRBV30 to TRBJ2-1; 8 bases are a match to TRBD2. Germline-derived CDR1 and CDR2 are GTSNPN and SVGIG (reference sequence). Trimming took 0 bases from V and 10 from J; bases not matched to a gene: 11. The CDR3 sequence is 15 residues long.